This TCR beta chain was sequenced for a study of beta chain features in type 1 diabetes. Study-level findings and limits: For cells with high TCR expression, cDNA sequencing could yield over-representation. Type 1 diabetes patients showed a moderate but significant shortening of TCRB CDR3s in all four CD4+ subsets.

This clone has just a few counts. Its antigen is unidentified. The investigators reverse transcribed all of the isolated RNA, so they sequenced expressed TCRB transcripts. Produced via immunoSEQ multiplex PCR; TCRdb's table is partial and in-frame only. The table records around 180,000 clones, approximately 8% of them present only once. The CDR3 sequence is 13 residues long. Trimming at V came to 3 bases and at J to 5 bases, leaving 4 bases not matched to a gene. Germline V gene sequence: CDR1 SEHNR, CDR2 FQNEAQ (reference sequence). The chain has TRBV7-9 and TRBJ2-7; TRBD1 matches 7 bases. Sequencing used central memory CD4+ T cells from blood. This clonotype originated in a woman aged 40-49 years with type 1 diabetes. CDR3 amino acids: CASSFPRGNEQYF. As DNA, the CDR3 is TGTGCCAGCAGCTTTCCCAGGGGGAACGAGCAGTACTTC. Full variable domain (outside the CDR3, taken from reference TRBV7-9 and TRBJ2-7): DTGVSQNPRHKITKRGQNVTFRCDPISEHNRLYWYRQTLGQGPEFLTYFQNEAQLEKSRLLSDRFSAERPKGSFSTLEIQRTEQGDSAMYLCASSFPRGNEQYFGPGTRLTVT.